This T cell receptor beta chain was identified during a study of T cell clones after liver transplantation. Across the whole study: Third-party-reactive TCRbeta sequences from pre-transplant mixed lymphocyte reactions served as antigen-independent comparators. Subjects received no induction therapy and standard immunosuppression until randomization at 12-24 months post-transplant. Apart from a few HCV-positive recipients, transplants were for non-autoimmune, non-viral reasons.

The CDR3 spans 17 residues. Germline CDR1 reads SGHVS; CDR2 reads FNYEAQ. Trimming cost V 0 bases and J 1 base; bases outside gene matches: 7. The assay was immunoSEQ multiplex PCR, and TCRdb's table has in-frame clones only and misses some. The sample yields more than 65,000 clones, 90% seen once. The chain recombines TRBV7-6 with TRBJ1-1, with 8 nucleotides matching TRBD1. Here the sequenced sample was CD4+ T cells from blood, taken before liver transplant. This receptor was obtained from a human donor who received a liver transplant. The CDR3 DNA follows: TGTGCCAGCAGCTTAGCCCCGAGGACAGGGAAGAACACTGAAGCTTTCTTT. It codes for CASSLAPRTGKNTEAFF.